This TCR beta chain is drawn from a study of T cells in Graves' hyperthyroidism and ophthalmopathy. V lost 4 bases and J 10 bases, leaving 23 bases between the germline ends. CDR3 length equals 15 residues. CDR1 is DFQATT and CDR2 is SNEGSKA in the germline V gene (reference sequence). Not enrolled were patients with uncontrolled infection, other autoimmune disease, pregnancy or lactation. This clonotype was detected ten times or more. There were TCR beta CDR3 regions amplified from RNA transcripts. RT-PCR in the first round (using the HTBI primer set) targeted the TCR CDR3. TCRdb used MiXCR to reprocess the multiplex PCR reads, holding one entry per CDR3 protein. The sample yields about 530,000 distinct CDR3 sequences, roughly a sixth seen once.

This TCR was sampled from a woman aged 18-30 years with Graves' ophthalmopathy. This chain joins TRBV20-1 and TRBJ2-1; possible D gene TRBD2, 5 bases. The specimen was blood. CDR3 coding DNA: TGCAGTGCTATCCACGCGGCGACTAAGACTTCAGAGCAGTTCTTC. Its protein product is CSAIHAATKTSEQFF.